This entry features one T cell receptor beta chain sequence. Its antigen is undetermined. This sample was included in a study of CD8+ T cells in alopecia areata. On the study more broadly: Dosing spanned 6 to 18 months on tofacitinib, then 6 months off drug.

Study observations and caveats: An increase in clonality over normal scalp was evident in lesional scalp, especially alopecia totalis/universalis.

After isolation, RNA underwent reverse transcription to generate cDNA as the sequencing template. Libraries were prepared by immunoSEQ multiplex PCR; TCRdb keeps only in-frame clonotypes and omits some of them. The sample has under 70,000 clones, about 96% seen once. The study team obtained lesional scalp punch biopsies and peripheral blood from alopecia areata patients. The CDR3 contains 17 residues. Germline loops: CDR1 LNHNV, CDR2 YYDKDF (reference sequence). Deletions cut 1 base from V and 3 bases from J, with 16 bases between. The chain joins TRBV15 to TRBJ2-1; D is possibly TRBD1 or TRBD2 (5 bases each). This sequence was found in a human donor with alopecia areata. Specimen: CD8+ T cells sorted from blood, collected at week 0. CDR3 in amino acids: CATSRGGVRGYYNEQFF. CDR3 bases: TGTGCCACCAGCAGAGGTGGCGTGAGGGGATACTACAATGAGCAGTTCTTC.